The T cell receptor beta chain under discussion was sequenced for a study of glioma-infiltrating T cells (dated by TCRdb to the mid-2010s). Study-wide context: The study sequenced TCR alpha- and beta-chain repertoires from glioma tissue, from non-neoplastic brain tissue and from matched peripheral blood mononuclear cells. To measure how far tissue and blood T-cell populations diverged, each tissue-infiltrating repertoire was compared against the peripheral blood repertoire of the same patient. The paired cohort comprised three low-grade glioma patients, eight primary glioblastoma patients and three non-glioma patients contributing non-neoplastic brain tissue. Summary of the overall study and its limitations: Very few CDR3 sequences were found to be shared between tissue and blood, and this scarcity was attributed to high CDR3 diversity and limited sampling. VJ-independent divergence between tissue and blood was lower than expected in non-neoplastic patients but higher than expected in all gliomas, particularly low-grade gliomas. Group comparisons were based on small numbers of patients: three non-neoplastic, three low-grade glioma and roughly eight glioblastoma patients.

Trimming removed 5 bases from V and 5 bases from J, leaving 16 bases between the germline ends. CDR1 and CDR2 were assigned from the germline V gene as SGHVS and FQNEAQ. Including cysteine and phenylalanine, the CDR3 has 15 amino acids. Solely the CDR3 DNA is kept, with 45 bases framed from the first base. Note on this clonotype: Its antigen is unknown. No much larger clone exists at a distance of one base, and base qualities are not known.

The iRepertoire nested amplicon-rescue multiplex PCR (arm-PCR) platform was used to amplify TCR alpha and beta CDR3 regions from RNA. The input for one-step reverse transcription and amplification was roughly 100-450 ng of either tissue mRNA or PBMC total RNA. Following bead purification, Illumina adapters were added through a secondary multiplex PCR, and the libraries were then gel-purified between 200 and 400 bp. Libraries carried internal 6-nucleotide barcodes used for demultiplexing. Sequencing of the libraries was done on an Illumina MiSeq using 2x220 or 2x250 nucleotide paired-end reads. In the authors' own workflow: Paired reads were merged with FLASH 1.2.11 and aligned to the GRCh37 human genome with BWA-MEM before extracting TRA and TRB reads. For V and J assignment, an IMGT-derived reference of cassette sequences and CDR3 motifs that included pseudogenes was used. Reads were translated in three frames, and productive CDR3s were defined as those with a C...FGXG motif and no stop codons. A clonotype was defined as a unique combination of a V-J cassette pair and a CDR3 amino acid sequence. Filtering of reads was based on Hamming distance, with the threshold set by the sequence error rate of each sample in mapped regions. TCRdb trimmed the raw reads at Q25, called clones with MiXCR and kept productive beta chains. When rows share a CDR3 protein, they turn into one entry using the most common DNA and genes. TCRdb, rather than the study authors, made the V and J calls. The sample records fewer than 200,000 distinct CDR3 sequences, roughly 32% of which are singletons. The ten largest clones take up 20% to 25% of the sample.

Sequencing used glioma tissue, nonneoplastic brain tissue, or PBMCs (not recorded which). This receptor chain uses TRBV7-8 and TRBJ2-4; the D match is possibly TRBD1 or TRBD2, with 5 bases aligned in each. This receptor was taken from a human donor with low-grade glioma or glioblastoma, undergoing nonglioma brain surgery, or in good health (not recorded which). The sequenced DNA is TGTGCCAGCAGCGGAACCGGGACGCCGGAAAACATTCAGTACTTC. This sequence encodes CASSGTGTPENIQYF.